These T cell receptor beta chains were read from a single sample in a study of T-cell reconstitution after alpha-beta-depleted transplantation in children. TCRdb processed the PCR reads anew with MiXCR; each CDR3 protein has one entry. The sample yields nearly 550,000 distinct CDR3 sequences, approximately 20% seen once. The source material was PBMCs from the stem cell graft donor, sampled from the stem cell graft. The receptors stem from a human donor who donated a stem cell graft to a child with acute lymphoblastic leukemia. The CDR3 runs from the conserved cysteine through the conserved F or W. D genes are given only for firm matches. Rows give clone size only sometimes, using once, few, many, or a class for an expanded clone.

V gene,J gene,clone size,D gene,CDR3 DNA,CDR3 protein
TRBV20-1,TRBJ1-4,-,-,TGCAGTGCTAGAGATACCCAGGGGCCCACCATTAGGGGATCGGTGTTTTTT,CSARDTQGPTIRGSVFF
TRBV27,TRBJ2-5,few,TRBD1,TGTGCCAGCAGTTTATTAATCGGGGACAGGGTGATCCAAGAGACCCAGTACTTC,CASSLLIGDRVIQETQYF
TRBV6-5,TRBJ1-2,few,-,TGTGCCAGCAGTTACAAACAGGGAGATGGCTACACCTTC,CASSYKQGDGYTF
TRBV7-9,TRBJ2-7,-,TRBD1,TGTGCCACCAGCTTGGCCGGACAGGGCTACGAGCAGTACTTC,CATSLAGQGYEQYF
TRBV12-3/TRBV12-4,TRBJ2-1,-,TRBD2,TGTGCCACCTTCGCTAGCGGGATTAACCATGAGCAGTTCTTC,CATFASGINHEQFF
TRBV19,TRBJ1-4,-,-,TGTGCCAGTAGTATGGCTGGAGAAAAACTGTTTTTT,CASSMAGEKLFF
TRBV6-1,TRBJ1-1,few,-,TGTGCCAGCAGCCGGGACCCCAGGGCTGAAGCTTTCTTT,CASSRDPRAEAFF
TRBV5-1,TRBJ2-1,-,-,TGCGCCAGCAGCTCAGGGGTTTTAGACAATGAGCAGTTCTTC,CASSSGVLDNEQFF
TRBV20-1,TRBJ2-2,few,-,TGCAGTGCTAGAGATCTTAGGGGGGGCACCGGGGAGCTGTTTTTT,CSARDLRGGTGELFF
TRBV7-9,TRBJ1-1,few,TRBD1,TGTGCCAGCAGCTTTGGGACAGGGAGACCTGAAGCTTTCTTT,CASSFGTGRPEAFF
TRBV20-1,TRBJ2-3,-,TRBD2,TGCAGTGCTAGGGCCAGCGGGAGTAGGGATACGCAGTATTTT,CSARASGSRDTQYF
TRBV27,TRBJ2-7,-,-,TGTGCCAGCAGTTTATCCGCGGTCTCCTACGAGCAGTACTTC,CASSLSAVSYEQYF
TRBV27,TRBJ2-5,-,TRBD2,TGTGCCAGCAGTCCCGGACTAGACTACGAGACCCAGTACTTC,CASSPGLDYETQYF
TRBV20-1,TRBJ2-1,-,-,TGCAGTGCTAGAGCCCCCTCGCGGGACCTACGCAATGAGCAGTTCTTC,CSARAPSRDLRNEQFF
TRBV9,TRBJ2-7,-,TRBD2,TGTGCCAGCAGCGTATCGGGAGGGCCAGGGAACGAGCAGTACTTC,CASSVSGGPGNEQYF
TRBV4-2,TRBJ2-7,-,TRBD2,TGTGCCAGCAGCCAAGACCGCCCAGCGGGGTCCTACGAGCAGTACTTC,CASSQDRPAGSYEQYF
TRBV30,TRBJ2-2,-,-,TGTGCCTGGAGTACCGGGGAGCTGTTTTTT,CAWSTGELFF
TRBV6-5,TRBJ2-3,few,-,TGTGCCAGCAGTTACTCAACAAGGGCTACGCAGTATTTT,CASSYSTRATQYF
TRBV7-9,TRBJ1-5,few,TRBD1,TGTGCCAGCAGCTTAGCGCTCGGACAGGGTCCTAATCAGCCCCAGCATTTT,CASSLALGQGPNQPQHF
TRBV20-1,TRBJ2-1,-,TRBD2,TGCAGTGCTAAAAGACTAGCGGGCTACAATGAGCAGTTCTTC,CSAKRLAGYNEQFF
TRBV5-1,TRBJ2-1,few,-,TGCGCCAGCAGCTTGGTAGGGGGCGGGAGAGTCCACAATGAGCAGTTCTTC,CASSLVGGGRVHNEQFF
TRBV7-9,TRBJ2-1,few,-,TGTGCCAGCAGTTCAAGACTAGTGCAATCCTCCTACAATGAGCAGTTCTTC,CASSSRLVQSSYNEQFF
TRBV4-1,TRBJ2-4,-,-,TGCGCCAGCAGCCAGAGGGACGGCGTAGCCAAAAACATTCAGTACTTC,CASSQRDGVAKNIQYF
TRBV4-1,TRBJ1-1,few,-,TGCGCCAGCAGCCAAGGTAGGGACCCGGAAGCTTTCTTT,CASSQGRDPEAFF
TRBV5-6,TRBJ1-1,few,-,TGTGCCAGCAGCTTGGCAGTCGGGGGGTCTGAAGCTTTCTTT,CASSLAVGGSEAFF
TRBV12-3/TRBV12-4,TRBJ2-7,-,-,TGTGCCAGCAGTTTGGTGCAGGGACTGCTCTACGAGCAGTACTTC,CASSLVQGLLYEQYF
TRBV15,TRBJ1-6,few,-,TGTGCCACCAGCAGAGATTCGGGGGGAGGATCACCCCTCCACTTT,CATSRDSGGGSPLHF
TRBV4-2,TRBJ2-2,-,-,TGTGCCAGCAGCCAAGGGCTGATAGCCGGGGAGCTGTTTTTT,CASSQGLIAGELFF
TRBV7-8,TRBJ1-5,-,-,TGTGCCAGCAGCTCCGGACAGAGCAATCAGCCCCAGCATTTT,CASSSGQSNQPQHF
TRBV6-1,TRBJ1-5,few,-,TGTGCCAGCAGAAGTGGGGCATTGGGCAATCAGCCCCAGCATTTT,CASRSGALGNQPQHF
TRBV9,TRBJ2-3,-,TRBD2,TGTGCCAGCAGCCCCGTGATAGCGGGAGGGGCGCAGTATTTT,CASSPVIAGGAQYF
TRBV15,TRBJ2-7,many,-,TGTGCCACCAGCGGACCAAGTGGGAGGAGGGCCGAGCAGTACTTC,CATSGPSGRRAEQYF
TRBV7-9,TRBJ2-3,-,-,TGTGCCAGCAGCTTGGATTCAGTAGCGATTAGCACAGATACGCAGTATTTT,CASSLDSVAISTDTQYF
TRBV4-1,TRBJ1-2,few,-,TGCGCCAGCAGCGATGGGGATAATGGCTACACCTTC,CASSDGDNGYTF
TRBV5-1,TRBJ1-3,-,-,TGCGCCAGCAGCAGTCAACAGGGCCTCTCTGGAAACACCATATATTTT,CASSSQQGLSGNTIYF
TRBV12-3/TRBV12-4,TRBJ2-1,-,TRBD2,TGTGCCAGCAGTCCGACTAGCGGGAGCCCCTACAATGAGCAGTTCTTC,CASSPTSGSPYNEQFF
TRBV7-2,TRBJ2-1,few,TRBD2,TGTGCCAGCAGCTTATATGCGGGAGACGAGCAGTTCTTC,CASSLYAGDEQFF
TRBV18,TRBJ2-1,many,-,TGTGCCAGCTCACCGGCAGTGAGGGTATCCCATCGTGAGCAGTTCTTC,CASSPAVRVSHREQFF
TRBV4-2,TRBJ1-1,once,-,TGTGCCAGCAGCCAAGATCGAAGGGTGAACACTGAAGCTTTCTTT,CASSQDRRVNTEAFF
TRBV4-1,TRBJ2-4,few,-,TGCGCCAGCAGCCAAGTATGGGGATTGGCCAAAAACATTCAGTACTTC,CASSQVWGLAKNIQYF
TRBV20-1,TRBJ1-3,few,-,TGCAGTGCTAGAGATCTGGCCTCAACTGGAAACACCATATATTTT,CSARDLASTGNTIYF
TRBV7-9,TRBJ2-7,-,-,TGTGCCAGCAGCTTTAGTAGTAAGTACGAGCAGTACTTC,CASSFSSKYEQYF
TRBV4-1,TRBJ2-1,-,-,TGCGCCAGCAGCCAAGACCCCTTGGGGCAGTTCTTC,CASSQDPLGQFF